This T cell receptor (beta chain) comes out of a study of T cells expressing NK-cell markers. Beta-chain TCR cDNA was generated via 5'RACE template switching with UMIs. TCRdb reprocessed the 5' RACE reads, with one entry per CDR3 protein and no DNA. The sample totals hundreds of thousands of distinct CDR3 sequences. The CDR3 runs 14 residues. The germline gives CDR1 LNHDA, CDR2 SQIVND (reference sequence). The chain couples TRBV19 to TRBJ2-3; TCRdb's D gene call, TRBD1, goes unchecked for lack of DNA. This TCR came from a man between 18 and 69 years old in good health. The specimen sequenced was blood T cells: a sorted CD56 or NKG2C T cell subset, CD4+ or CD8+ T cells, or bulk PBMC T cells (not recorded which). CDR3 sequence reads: CASSLGQGAPTQYF.